These T cell receptor beta chains were read from a single sample in a study of T cell repertoires in cytomegalovirus infection. TCRdb ran MiXCR on the reads and lists one entry per CDR3 protein. Among a few hundred thousand distinct CDR3 sequences listed, over 7.5% were seen once. Sequenced sample: PBMCs. These receptors all stem from a human donor in good health (CMV status not recorded). Some clones in this sample may be carry-over from other donors' samples. CDR3s leave out the opening cysteine and the closing phenylalanine or tryptophan. The D gene is left open where the match is weak. The listing skips clone size in some rows; elsewhere it reads once, few, many or a size class.

clone size	J gene	V gene	D gene	CDR3 protein
few	TRBJ2-3	TRBV12-3/TRBV12-4	.	ASSFGVHSDTQY
.	TRBJ2-3	TRBV30	.	AWSAGGGSDTQY
.	TRBJ1-4	TRBV20-1	.	SATLAASTNEKLF
few	TRBJ2-3	TRBV11-2	.	ASSWVGSTDTQY
few	TRBJ2-1	TRBV12-3/TRBV12-4	TRBD2	ASRPGTSGSYEQF
.	TRBJ1-1	TRBV30	.	AWKAGAGAY
many	TRBJ1-4	TRBV7-2	.	ASSYNTATNEKLF
many	TRBJ1-2	TRBV7-2	TRBD1	ASSPTGTVSNYGYT
many	TRBJ2-5	TRBV11-1	TRBD1	ASNRDLGDRAETQY
few	TRBJ1-3	TRBV7-9	.	ASSPKGSRSGNTIY
many	TRBJ1-5	TRBV6-2/TRBV6-3	TRBD1	ASSLRSGTGNQPQH
many	TRBJ2-1	TRBV7-9	.	ASSFPYSGQANEQF
.	TRBJ2-5	TRBV4-3	TRBD2	ASSLRLSGGETQY
.	TRBJ2-3	TRBV7-3	TRBD2	ASSQGSGSTDTQY
many	TRBJ2-2	TRBV7-2	TRBD1	ASSSGPRGSTTGELF
few	TRBJ1-1	TRBV6-2/TRBV6-3	.	ASRETTGGGRTEAF
many	TRBJ1-3	TRBV7-6	.	ASSFPASSSGNTIY
many	TRBJ1-5	TRBV7-8	TRBD1	ASTLTGAWDQPQH
few	TRBJ2-1	TRBV6-4	TRBD2	ASSEGLAGGKQF
few	TRBJ1-6	TRBV6-6	.	ASSPLGARNSPLH
.	TRBJ2-3	TRBV5-5	TRBD2	ASSLDGGDTDTQY
many	TRBJ2-3	TRBV7-9	.	ASRQWGSFSDTQY
.	TRBJ2-7	TRBV7-9	TRBD1	ASSLIGQGAYEQY
few	TRBJ2-1	TRBV5-4	TRBD1	ASSSKQGSYNEQF
many	TRBJ2-7	TRBV28	.	ASSLEGEPYEQY
.	TRBJ2-3	TRBV9	.	ASSVSQGPTDTQY
many	TRBJ2-7	TRBV7-2	.	ASSSGLASLYEQY
many	TRBJ2-1	TRBV29-1	.	SVGGGRGVLINNEQF
many	TRBJ1-1	TRBV7-8	.	ASSLRTDTEAF
.	TRBJ1-2	TRBV19	.	ASSVTSIGGFRSYT
.	TRBJ1-2	TRBV5-6	.	ASSLVGGSLWYGYT
few	TRBJ2-7	TRBV6-2/TRBV6-3	TRBD2	ASSYQRGRPPLYEQY
.	TRBJ1-3	TRBV29-1	TRBD1	SVAGDRAGNTIY
.	TRBJ1-1	TRBV7-8	.	ASSLNGDPEAF
many	TRBJ2-1	TRBV11-3	.	ASSLDGAAYNEQF
many	TRBJ1-1	TRBV7-2	.	ASSLAGWITEAF
few	TRBJ2-3	TRBV28	.	ASSQGPRTQY
many	TRBJ2-5	TRBV7-9	TRBD2	ASNLAEKMKTQY
few	TRBJ1-3	TRBV10-3	TRBD1	AINSKTGLR
many	TRBJ1-2	TRBV7-9	.	ASSFQGKKSYGYT
.	TRBJ1-2	TRBV10-3	.	AISGGTSWGYYGYT
many	TRBJ2-1	TRBV7-2	TRBD2	ASSLPQGAGGSYNEQF
many	TRBJ1-4	TRBV7-3	.	ASSLEGVRNEKLF
.	TRBJ2-1	TRBV9	TRBD2	ASSEETSSGQF
.	TRBJ2-7	TRBV7-6	TRBD2	AGSHGLAGAYEQY
many	TRBJ2-7	TRBV7-2	.	ASSPGRGEQY
many	TRBJ2-1	TRBV6-6	.	ASSYRVGEGSYNEQF
.	TRBJ1-6	TRBV10-1	.	ASSEPRGTLH
many	TRBJ2-1	TRBV7-9	.	ASSPSYEQF
many	TRBJ1-2	TRBV7-2	TRBD1	ASSLVGTANYGYT
.	TRBJ2-5	TRBV20-1	.	SARDNRGGETQY
many	TRBJ1-1	TRBV4-1	.	ASSSYRVTPVNTEAF
.	TRBJ2-5	TRBV6-2/TRBV6-3	.	ASSSPDRIETQY
few	TRBJ2-5	TRBV7-2	TRBD2	ASSLGARLAGVQETQY
.	TRBJ1-1	TRBV14	.	ASSQLQGRRADTEAF
many	TRBJ2-2	TRBV7-2	.	ASSLGRDEKTGELF
.	TRBJ2-7	TRBV29-1	TRBD1	SVLDRGVTYEQY
few	TRBJ1-1	TRBV9	.	ASSVSPGENTEAF
many	TRBJ2-1	TRBV11-3	TRBD2	ASSYGLTSGSANEQF